What follows describes a single T cell receptor beta chain. Sequencing was performed with immunoSEQ multiplex PCR; in TCRdb, only in-frame clones are kept and a portion is missing. Of some 230,000 clones detected, roughly 86% appear once; the ten largest clones hold 10%. Trimming removed 3 bases at V and 8 bases at J, with 13 bases between. The CDR3 length is 13 residues. Germline V lookup: CDR1 MNHEY, CDR2 SMNVEV (reference sequence). This sample is part of a study of blood T cell repertoires in COVID-19. V and J are TRBV27 and TRBJ1-2; a weak D match, TRBD1 (5 bases). The receptor's source is a woman in her forties or fifties with COVID-19, enrolled during active disease. Material for sequencing was peripheral blood. In nucleotides, the CDR3 is TGTGCCAGCAGTTTCCCCGACGGGGGGGGCTACACCTTC. Translating gives CASSFPDGGGYTF.